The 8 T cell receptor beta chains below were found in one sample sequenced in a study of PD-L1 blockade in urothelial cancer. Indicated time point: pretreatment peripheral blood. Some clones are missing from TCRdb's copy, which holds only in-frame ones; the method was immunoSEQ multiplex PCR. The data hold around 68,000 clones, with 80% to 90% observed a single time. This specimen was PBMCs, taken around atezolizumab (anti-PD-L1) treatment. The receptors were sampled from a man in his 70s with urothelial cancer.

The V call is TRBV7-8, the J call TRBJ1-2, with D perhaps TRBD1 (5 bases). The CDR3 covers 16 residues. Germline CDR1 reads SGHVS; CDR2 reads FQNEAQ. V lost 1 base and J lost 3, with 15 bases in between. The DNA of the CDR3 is TGTGCCAGCAGCTTAGAATGGGTAGGGGAGGACTATGGCTACACCTTC. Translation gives CASSLEWVGEDYGYTF.

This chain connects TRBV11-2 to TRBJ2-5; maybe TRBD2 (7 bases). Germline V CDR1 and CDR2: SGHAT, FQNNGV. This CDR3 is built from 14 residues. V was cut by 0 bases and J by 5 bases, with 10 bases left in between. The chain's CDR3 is CASSLDGGPETQYF. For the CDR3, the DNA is TGTGCCAGCAGCTTAGACGGGGGGCCCGAGACCCAGTACTTC.

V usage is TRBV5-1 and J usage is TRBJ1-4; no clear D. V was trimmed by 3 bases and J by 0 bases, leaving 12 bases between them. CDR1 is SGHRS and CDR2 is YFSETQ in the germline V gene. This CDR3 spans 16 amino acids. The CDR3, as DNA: TGCGCCAGCAGCTCGCCAGCGGGGACAACTAATGAAAAACTGTTTTTT. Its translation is CASSSPAGTTNEKLFF.

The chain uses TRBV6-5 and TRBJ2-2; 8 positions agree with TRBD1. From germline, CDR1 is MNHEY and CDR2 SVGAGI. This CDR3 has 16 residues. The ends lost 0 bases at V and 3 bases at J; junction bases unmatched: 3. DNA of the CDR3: TGTGCCAGCAGTTACTCGTCAGGGGGCGACACCGGGGAGCTGTTTTTT. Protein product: CASSYSSGGDTGELFF.

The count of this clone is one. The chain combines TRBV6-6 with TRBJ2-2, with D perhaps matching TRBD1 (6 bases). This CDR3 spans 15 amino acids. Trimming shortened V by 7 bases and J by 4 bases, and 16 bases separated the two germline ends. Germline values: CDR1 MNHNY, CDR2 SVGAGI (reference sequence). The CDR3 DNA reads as TGTGCCAGCATCCAGGGGTCGGCTATCACCGGGGAGCTGTTTTTT. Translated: CASIQGSAITGELFF.

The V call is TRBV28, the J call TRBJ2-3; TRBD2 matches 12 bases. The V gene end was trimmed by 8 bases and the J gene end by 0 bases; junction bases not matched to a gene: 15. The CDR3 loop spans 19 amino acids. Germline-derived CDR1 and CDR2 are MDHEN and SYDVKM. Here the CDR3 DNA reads TGTGCCAGCTCCGCCGCTCTAGCGGGAGGGACGACTAGCACAGATACGCAGTATTTT. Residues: CASSAALAGGTTSTDTQYF.

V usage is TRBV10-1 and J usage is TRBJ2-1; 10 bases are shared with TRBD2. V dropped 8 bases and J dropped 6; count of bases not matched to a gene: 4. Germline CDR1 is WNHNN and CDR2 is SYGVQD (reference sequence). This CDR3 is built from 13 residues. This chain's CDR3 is CASSSGSSNEQFF. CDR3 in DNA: TGCGCCAGCTCTAGCGGGAGTAGCAATGAGCAGTTCTTC.

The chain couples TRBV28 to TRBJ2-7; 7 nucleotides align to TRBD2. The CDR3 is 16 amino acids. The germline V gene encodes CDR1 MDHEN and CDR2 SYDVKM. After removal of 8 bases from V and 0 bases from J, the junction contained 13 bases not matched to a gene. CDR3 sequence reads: CASYLAGRGSSYEQYF. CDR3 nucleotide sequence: TGTGCCAGCTACCTTGCTGGGAGGGGCAGCTCCTACGAGCAGTACTTC.